This T cell receptor beta chain was captured in a study of T cell repertoires in cytomegalovirus infection. This clonotype has only a few counts. The CDR3 contains 17 residues. The germline CDR1 and CDR2 sequences are SGHVS and FNYEAQ. V was cut by 1 base and J by 0 bases, with 13 bases left in between. TCRdb analysed the reads with MiXCR anew, one entry per CDR3 protein. The sample records approximately 500,000 distinct CDR3 sequences, 11% being singletons. Sequencing was performed on PBMCs. The chain joins TRBV7-6 to TRBJ2-1, with D possibly matching TRBD1 (5 bases). This clonotype originated in a human donor in good health (CMV status not recorded). Some clones in this sample may be carry-over from other donors' samples. CDR3: CASSLGLSGASYNEQFF. CDR3 DNA sequence: TGTGCCAGCAGCTTAGGGTTAAGTGGGGCCTCCTACAATGAGCAGTTCTTC.